This T cell receptor (beta chain) derives from a study of CD8 T cells in Susac syndrome. Sequencing of TCR beta was performed on blood CD8+ T cells and on blood CD4+ T cells. The CD8+ and CD4+ T cells were isolated magnetically using a negative isolation approach, whereas the TEMRA cells were enriched by FACS. An input of about 0.5 to 1 ug of RNA was subjected to reverse transcription using random hexamers. Across 54 Vbeta and 13 Jbeta, immunoSEQ multiplex PCR amplified TCR beta CDR3. MiXCR, applied by TCRdb to the immunoSEQ multiplex PCR reads, yields one record per CDR3 protein. This sample has about 140,000 distinct CDR3 sequences, with 90% to 95% found just once. The CDR3 runs 13 residues. The ends lost 4 bases at V and 7 bases at J; junction bases unmatched: 6. Germline CDR1 reads MGHDK; CDR2 reads SYGVNS.

This sequence was found in a human donor with multiple sclerosis. The sample taken for sequencing was CD4+ T cells from PBMCs. This chain uses TRBV25-1 with TRBJ1-2; TRBD1 matches 7 bases. The CDR3 bases are TGTGCCAGCAGTGCAGACAGGGTCCGTGGCTACACCTTC. Amino acids: CASSADRVRGYTF.